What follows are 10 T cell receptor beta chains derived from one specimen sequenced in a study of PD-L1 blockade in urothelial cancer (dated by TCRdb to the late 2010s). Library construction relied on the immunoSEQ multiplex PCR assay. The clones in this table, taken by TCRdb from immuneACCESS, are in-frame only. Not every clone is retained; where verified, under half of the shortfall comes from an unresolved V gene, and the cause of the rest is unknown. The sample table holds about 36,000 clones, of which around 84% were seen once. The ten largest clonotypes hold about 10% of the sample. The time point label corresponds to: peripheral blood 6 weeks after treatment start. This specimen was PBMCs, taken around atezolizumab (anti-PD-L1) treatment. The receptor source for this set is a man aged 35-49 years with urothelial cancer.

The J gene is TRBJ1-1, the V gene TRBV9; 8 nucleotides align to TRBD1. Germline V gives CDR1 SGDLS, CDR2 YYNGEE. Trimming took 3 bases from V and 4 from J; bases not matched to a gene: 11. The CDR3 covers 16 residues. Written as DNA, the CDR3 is TGTGCCAGCAGCGGGGGGCCCGGACAGGGAGGCACTGAAGCTTTCTTT. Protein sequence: CASSGGPGQGGTEAFF. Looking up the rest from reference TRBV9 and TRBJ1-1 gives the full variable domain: DSGVTQTPKHLITATGQRVTLRCSPRSGDLSVYWYQQSLDQGLQFLIQYYNGEERAKGNILERFSAQQFPDLHSELNLSSLELGDSALYFCASSGGPGQGGTEAFFGQGTRLTVV.

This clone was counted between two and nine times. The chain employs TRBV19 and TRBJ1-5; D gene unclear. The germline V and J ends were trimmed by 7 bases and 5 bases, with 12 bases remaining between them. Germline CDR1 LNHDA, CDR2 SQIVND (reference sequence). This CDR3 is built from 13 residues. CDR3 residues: CASTTGSYQPQHF. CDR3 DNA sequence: TGTGCCAGTACCACCGGGTCGTATCAGCCCCAGCATTTT.

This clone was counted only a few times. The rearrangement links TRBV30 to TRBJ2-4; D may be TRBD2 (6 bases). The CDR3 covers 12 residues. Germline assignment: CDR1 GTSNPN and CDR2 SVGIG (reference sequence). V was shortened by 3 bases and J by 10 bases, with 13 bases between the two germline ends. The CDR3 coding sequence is TGTGCCTGGAGCAGTCTGGGGGGTATTCAGTACTTC. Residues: CAWSSLGGIQYF. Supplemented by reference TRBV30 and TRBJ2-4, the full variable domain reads SQTIHQWPATLVQPVGSPLSLECTVEGTSNPNLYWYRQAAGRGLQLLFYSVGIGQISSEVPQNLSASRPQDRQFILSSKKLLLSDSGFYLCAWSSLGGIQYFGAGTRLSVL.

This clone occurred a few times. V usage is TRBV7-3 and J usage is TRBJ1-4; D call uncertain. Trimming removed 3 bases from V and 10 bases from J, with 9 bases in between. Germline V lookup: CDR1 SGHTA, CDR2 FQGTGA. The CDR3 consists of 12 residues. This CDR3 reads CASSFWRAKLFF. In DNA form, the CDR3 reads TGTGCCAGCAGCTTTTGGAGGGCAAAACTGTTTTTT.

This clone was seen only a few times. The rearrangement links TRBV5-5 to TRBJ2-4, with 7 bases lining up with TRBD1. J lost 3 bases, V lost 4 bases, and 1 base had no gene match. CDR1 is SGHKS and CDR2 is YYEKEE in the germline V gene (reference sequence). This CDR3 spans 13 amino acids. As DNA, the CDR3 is TGTGCCAGCAGCGGGACAGACAAAAACATTCAGTACTTC. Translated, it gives CASSGTDKNIQYF.

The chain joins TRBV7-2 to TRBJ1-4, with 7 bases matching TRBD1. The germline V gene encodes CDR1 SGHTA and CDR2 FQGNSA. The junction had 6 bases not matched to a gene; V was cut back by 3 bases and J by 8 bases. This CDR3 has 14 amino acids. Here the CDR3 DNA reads TGTGCCAGCAGCTTCCGAGGGGGCAGGGAAAAACTGTTTTTT. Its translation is CASSFRGGREKLFF.

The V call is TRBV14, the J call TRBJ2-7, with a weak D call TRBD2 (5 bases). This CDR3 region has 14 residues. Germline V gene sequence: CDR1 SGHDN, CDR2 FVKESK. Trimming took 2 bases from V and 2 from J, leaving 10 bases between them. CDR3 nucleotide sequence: TGTGCCAGCAGCCAACCGGGGTTACCCTACGAGCAGTACTTC. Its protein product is CASSQPGLPYEQYF.

The CDR3 DNA is TGCGCCAGCAGCGAATGGGACAGTGGAAACACCATATATTTT. Translated: CASSEWDSGNTIYF. The chain is built from TRBV5-1 and TRBJ1-3; 7 nucleotides line up with TRBD1. The germline V gene encodes CDR1 SGHRS and CDR2 YFSETQ. Losses at the gene ends were 4 bases for V and 3 bases for J; bases not matched to a gene: 4. CDR3 length equals 14 residues.

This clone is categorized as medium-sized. CDR3 protein: CASSLRTASYGYTF. Written as DNA, the CDR3 is TGTGCCAGCAGTCTCAGGACAGCTTCATATGGCTACACCTTC. The V call is TRBV28, the J call TRBJ1-2; the D gene is possibly TRBD1 (6 bases). This CDR3 has 14 amino acids. V lost 5 bases and J 5 bases, leaving 15 bases between the germline ends. Germline V gene data show CDR1 as MDHEN and CDR2 as SYDVKM.

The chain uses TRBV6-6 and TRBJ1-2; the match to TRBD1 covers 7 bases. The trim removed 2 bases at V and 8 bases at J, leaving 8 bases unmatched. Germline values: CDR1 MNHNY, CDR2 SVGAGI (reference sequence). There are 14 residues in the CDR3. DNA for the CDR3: TGTGCCAGCAGTTACGGGGACAGCCTTTCGGGCTACACCTTC. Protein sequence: CASSYGDSLSGYTF.